These 30 T cell receptor beta chains were sequenced from one sample in a study of tumor and adjacent non-tumor tissue in lung cancer. TCRbeta libraries were built with three rounds of nested PCR, modified from ARM-PCR. TCRdb independently ran MiXCR on the multiplex PCR reads; one entry per CDR3 protein. There are under 250,000 distinct CDR3 sequences in the sample; less than 80% occur only once, and under 30% lies in the top ten. This sample's RNA came from whole unsorted tissue. Specimen: lung tumor tissue. These receptor sequences come from a man between 60 and 75 years old with non-small cell lung cancer.

With regard to this clonotype: This may be a read error, as it is one base from a much larger clone. The chain links TRBV28 to TRBJ1-2; TRBD1 matches at 8 bases. CDR3 length: 12 amino acids. The germline CDR1 and CDR2 sequences are MDHEN and SYDVKM. CDR3 sequence reads: CVTMDRVYGYTF. The CDR3, as DNA: TGTGTCACCATGGACAGGGTCTATGGCTACACCTTC.

This clonotype rates as large (0.1 to 1%). The rearrangement joins TRBV20-1 to TRBJ2-5; 8 positions match TRBD1. Germline loops: CDR1 DFQATT, CDR2 SNEGSKA (reference sequence). V lost 2 bases and J lost 4; bases outside the gene matches: 3. This CDR3 is built from 13 residues. In nucleotides, the CDR3 is TGCAGTGCTAGAACCGGACAGGGAGAGACCCAGTACTTC. Protein: CSARTGQGETQYF.

The chain links TRBV29-1 to TRBJ2-7, with a weak D call TRBD1 (6 bases). V was cut by 1 base and J by 0 bases, with 19 bases left in between. Germline-derived CDR1 and CDR2 are SQVTM and ANQGSEA. This CDR3 region has 17 residues. The CDR3 DNA reads as TGCAGCGTTGAAGGTCACTCCAGGGGTCAAAGCTCCTACGAGCAGTACTTC. Translating gives CSVEGHSRGQSSYEQYF.

The chain has TRBV11-3 and TRBJ1-1; 9 bases agree with TRBD1. V lost 6 bases to trimming and J lost 4 bases; unmatched junction nucleotides: 6. Germline assignment: CDR1 SGHNT and CDR2 YENEEA. The CDR3 extends over 14 amino acids. The CDR3 DNA reads as TGTGCCAGCAGGACCGGGACAGGGAGCACTGAAGCTTTCTTT. This gives the protein CASRTGTGSTEAFF.

On this clonotype itself: Lacking the conserved final phenylalanine or tryptophan, this CDR3 likely reflects a read error. The chain uses TRBV11-2 and TRBJ1-1; TRBD1 agrees at 10 bases. The V and J ends lost 7 bases and 8 bases, in that order; junction bases with no gene match: 10. CDR1 and CDR2 (germline): SGHAT, FQNNGV. The CDR3 extends over 14 amino acids. CDR3 residues: CASNPGQGRKEAFL. The CDR3 bases are TGTGCCAGCAACCCGGGACAGGGGCGGAAAGAAGCTTTCCTT.

This clonotype was recorded once. A much larger clone lies a single base off, so this may be a read error. The gene calls are TRBV6-2 or TRBV6-3 and TRBJ1-2; unclear D gene. V was shortened by 2 bases and J by 3 bases, with 7 bases between the two germline ends. In germline, CDR1 is MNHEY, CDR2 SVGEGT. The CDR3 loop spans 13 amino acids. The CDR3 bases are TGTGCCAGCAGTTACCACATGGACTATGGCTACACCTTC. Translated: CASSYHMDYGYTF.

About this clonotype itself: A single base separates this from a much larger clone, so it may be a read error. The chain carries TRBV5-1 and TRBJ2-1; the match to TRBD1 covers 9 bases. V shed 0 bases and J 4 bases; nucleotides not matched to a gene: 8. The CDR3 spans 17 residues. Germline-derived CDR1 and CDR2 are SGHRS and YFSETQ. The CDR3 loop reads CASSLALGQGRYNEQFF. CDR3 nucleotides: TGCGCCAGCAGCTTGGCCCTTGGACAGGGGAGATACAATGAGCAGTTCTTC.

The chain is built from TRBV7-8 and TRBJ2-7; D is unresolved. The CDR3 extends over 12 amino acids. Germline lookup yields CDR1 SGHVS and CDR2 FQNEAQ. V was cut by 5 bases and J by 5 bases, with 10 bases left in between. CDR3 protein: CASSPTPNEQYF. The DNA of the CDR3 is TGTGCCAGCAGCCCCACCCCCAACGAGCAGTACTTC.

This rearrangement joins TRBV5-4 to TRBJ2-1; D possibly corresponds to TRBD1 (7 bases). From germline, CDR1 is SGHNT and CDR2 YYREEE (reference sequence). The CDR3 is 15 amino acids. The V end lost 6 bases, the J end lost 8 bases, and 21 bases lay between the germline ends. The CDR3 is CASTLRTGSGDEQFF. The CDR3 DNA reads as TGTGCCAGCACCCTGAGGACAGGCTCGGGGGATGAGCAGTTCTTC.

The genes are TRBV12-3 or TRBV12-4 and TRBJ2-7; 12 bases map to TRBD2. The CDR3 contains 15 residues. The CDR3 sequence is CVSSSWTSGTGEQYF. Written as DNA, the CDR3 is TGTGTAAGCAGTTCATGGACTAGCGGGACGGGGGAGCAGTACTTC.

Turning to this clonotype: This may be a read error: a much more frequent sequence differs by one nucleotide. In this CDR3 the conserved last residue, phenylalanine or tryptophan, is missing, so a read error is likely. This rearrangement joins TRBV20-1 to TRBJ2-3, with TRBD1 matching over 8 bases. This CDR3 contains 16 residues. The J segment lost 3 bases and the V segment lost 5 bases, leaving 13 bases of the junction unmatched. Germline V gene data show CDR1 as DFQATT and CDR2 as SNEGSKA (reference sequence). The CDR3 nucleotides are TGCAGTGCTCAAACGCCGGGACAGGCAGTAACAGATACGCAGTATTCT. Its protein is CSAQTPGQAVTDTQYS.

Comment on this clonotype: At one end, the junction sequence differs from germline, possibly due to a read error. The rearrangement uses TRBV28 and TRBJ2-5; the D gene is possibly TRBD2 (6 bases). The length of the CDR3 is 14 residues. CDR1 MDHEN and CDR2 SYDVKM come from the germline V gene. CDR3: CPSNGGGPQETQYF. As DNA, the CDR3 is TGTCCCAGCAATGGGGGAGGTCCACAAGAGACCCAGTACTTC.

The chain carries TRBV20-1 and TRBJ1-2; D is possibly TRBD1 (6 bases). In germline, CDR1 is DFQATT, CDR2 SNEGSKA (reference sequence). The CDR3 has 20 residues. The V gene lost 1 base and the J gene lost 6 bases, with 33 bases spanning the gap. Here the CDR3 reads CSARGYRDTGFEVREDGYTF. The CDR3 nucleotides read TGCAGTGCTAGAGGGTACCGGGACACGGGTTTCGAAGTGCGTGAGGATGGCTACACCTTC.

Worth noting for this clonotype: One end of the junction does not line up with germline, which may come from a read error. This chain joins TRBV12-3 or TRBV12-4 and TRBJ2-2, with TRBD2 matching over 15 bases. The CDR3 covers 17 residues. The CDR3 nucleotides are TGTGCCAGCAGCCTAGGACTAGCGGGGGGGTTCACCAGGGAGCTGTTTTTT. This sequence encodes CASSLGLAGGFTRELFF.

The V gene is TRBV29-1, the J gene TRBJ2-7; 11 bases line up with TRBD2. Germline V gene lookup returns CDR1 SQVTM and CDR2 ANQGSEA. V lost 2 bases to trimming and J lost 2 bases; unmatched junction nucleotides: 14. The CDR3 has 18 residues. The CDR3 sequence is CSVEIGPKTGLAAYEQYF. The CDR3, as DNA: TGCAGCGTTGAAATAGGTCCCAAGACGGGACTAGCGGCCTACGAGCAGTACTTC.

With regard to this clonotype: This clone may be a read error of a much larger clone one base away. The chain combines TRBV6-1 with TRBJ1-5; 7 bases match TRBD1. The length of the CDR3 is 14 residues. The V gene's germline CDR1 is MNHNS and CDR2 SASEGT. The CDR3: CATSQGVSNQPQHF. Written as DNA, the CDR3 is TGTGCCACCAGTCAGGGGGTTAGCAATCAGCCCCAGCATTTT.

This clonotype was counted a single time. Given a much more abundant clone one base away, this may be a read error. The rearrangement joins TRBV5-4 to TRBJ1-2; D perhaps matches TRBD1 (5 bases). The CDR3 spans 13 residues. Germline-derived CDR1 and CDR2 are SGHNT and YYREEE (reference sequence). Trimming pared 2 bases from V and 5 bases from J, leaving 10 bases between. This CDR3 is CASSFGRAYGYTF. The DNA for the CDR3 is TGTGCCAGCAGCTTCGGCAGGGCTTATGGCTACACCTTC. The full variable domain, in which reference TRBV5-4 and TRBJ1-2 provide the parts outside the CDR3, is ETGVTQSPTHLIKTRGQQVTLRCSSQSGHNTVSWYQQALGQGPQFIFQYYREEENGRGNFPPRFSGLQFPNYSSELNVNALELDDSALYLCASSFGRAYGYTFGSGTRLTVV.

In regard to this clonotype: This clone may be a read error of a much larger clone one base away. The chain uses TRBV6-1 and TRBJ2-7; D remains ambiguous. Trimming stripped 2 bases from V and 0 bases from J, with 11 bases between. Germline V lookup: CDR1 MNHNS, CDR2 SASEGT. This CDR3 has 15 residues. CDR3 in DNA: TGTGCCAGCAGTGAAAGTTGGATAGGCTCCTACGAGCAGTACTTC. The encoded protein is CASSESWIGSYEQYF.

Turning to this clonotype: The junction departs from the called germline gene at one end, perhaps through a read error. The rearrangement joins TRBV20-1 to TRBJ2-2; D is unclear. Looked up from germline, CDR1 is DFQATT and CDR2 is SNEGSKA (reference sequence). The CDR3 covers 16 residues. This CDR3 reads CSAREGMGRYTGELFF. The CDR3 DNA is TGCAGTGCTAGAGAGGGGATGGGTAGGTACACTGGGGAGCTGTTTTTT.

As for this clonotype: This is likely a read error, given that the CDR3 carries no conserved phenylalanine or tryptophan at its end. The rearrangement joins TRBV6-5 to TRBJ2-7; 7 bases agree with TRBD2. The germline V gene has CDR1 MNHEY and CDR2 SVGAGI. Trimming at V came to 10 bases and at J to 4 bases, leaving 10 bases not matched to a gene. This CDR3 contains 13 residues. CDR3 in amino acids: CAISPGGAYEQYL. The CDR3 region has the DNA TGTGCCATCTCCCCGGGGGGTGCGTACGAGCAGTACTTG.

The rearrangement joins TRBV11-2 to TRBJ2-7, with a tentative D call TRBD2 (5 bases). Trimming took off 5 bases at V and 0 bases at J, with 14 bases between the two ends. This CDR3 region has 15 residues. Looked up from germline, CDR1 is SGHAT and CDR2 is FQNNGV. CDR3 amino acids: CASSPLGLSSYEQYF. CDR3 DNA: TGTGCCAGCAGCCCACTAGGGTTGAGCTCCTACGAGCAGTACTTC.

On this clonotype: The junction shows a germline mismatch at one end, possibly a read error. The V gene is TRBV6-5, the J gene TRBJ1-1; TRBD1 is a possible D gene (5 bases). The germline gives CDR1 MNHEY, CDR2 SVGAGI. This CDR3 has 16 amino acids. The CDR3 sequence is CANSYAQGAFGTEAFF. In DNA form, the CDR3 reads TGTGCCAACAGTTACGCTCAGGGAGCTTTCGGCACTGAAGCTTTCTTT.

This chain joins TRBV4-1 and TRBJ1-1; 9 bases agree with TRBD1. The CDR3 covers 16 residues. V shed 7 bases and J 3 bases; nucleotides not matched to a gene: 12. CDR1 is MGHRA, CDR2 YSYEKL, per germline. CDR3 amino acids: CASNFPDRGRHTEAFF. In DNA form, the CDR3 reads TGCGCCAGCAACTTCCCGGACAGGGGAAGGCACACTGAAGCTTTCTTT.

With respect to this clonotype: Possible read error: a much larger clone is one base away. The genes are TRBV29-1 and TRBJ2-1; D is uncertain. Per the germline V gene, CDR1 is SQVTM and CDR2 is ANQGSEA. The V gene lost 7 bases and the J gene lost 8 bases, with 15 bases spanning the gap. This CDR3 is 12 amino acids long. The CDR3 DNA reads as TGCAGCGCCTTCTGGACCCCCGATGAGCAGTTCTTC. It yields the protein CSAFWTPDEQFF.

This clonotype has just a few counts. This may be a read error: a much more frequent sequence differs by one nucleotide. The V gene is TRBV12-3 or TRBV12-4, the J gene TRBJ2-7; TRBD1 matches at 9 bases. The CDR3 is made up of 15 amino acids. Trimming at V came to 6 bases and at J to 11 bases, leaving 17 bases not matched to a gene. CDR3 in DNA: TGTGCCAGCAGGACTACTGGGGGGACAGGGAGCCAGGAGTACTTC. Protein sequence: CASRTTGGTGSQEYF.

Of note for this clonotype: The CDR3 carries no conserved terminal phenylalanine or tryptophan, so it likely arises from a read error. V usage is TRBV25-1 and J usage is TRBJ1-4; D is perhaps TRBD1 (6 bases). Trimming removed 1 base from V and 8 bases from J, with 17 bases in between. The CDR3 length is 16 residues. The germline gives CDR1 MGHDK, CDR2 SYGVNS. The CDR3 sequence is CASSELKHTGNEKLFL. The CDR3, as DNA: TGTGCCAGCAGTGAATTAAAACACACAGGGAACGAAAAACTGTTTTTG.

Regarding this clonotype: One base away lies a much larger clone, so this may be a sequencing read error. The CDR3 protein is CASSSAGLAYEQYF. CDR3 sequence (DNA): TGTGCCAGCAGTTCAGCTGGCCTGGCCTACGAGCAGTACTTC. The genes are TRBV12-3 or TRBV12-4 and TRBJ2-7; D remains ambiguous. This CDR3 is built from 14 residues. V shed 4 bases and J shed 2 bases, with 12 bases lying between them.

Worth noting for this clonotype: A much larger clone sits a single nucleotide away, making a read error possible. In nucleotides, the CDR3 is TGCGCCAGCAGCTTGGTCACGTCTGACTATGGCTACACCTTC. Its protein is CASSLVTSDYGYTF. The chain carries TRBV5-1 and TRBJ1-2; no clear D. The CDR3 runs 14 residues. V lost 0 bases, J lost 3 bases, and 9 bases lay in between. Germline loops: CDR1 SGHRS, CDR2 YFSETQ.

For this clonotype: A much larger clone differs from this one at a single base, so this may be a read error. This rearrangement joins TRBV6-6 to TRBJ2-5; possible D gene TRBD1, 6 bases. The CDR3 contains 15 residues. Germline V gives CDR1 MNHNY, CDR2 SVGAGI (reference sequence). CDR3 nucleotides: TGTGCCAGCAACCACCCAACAGGGTTCGGAGAGACCCAGTGCTTC. Protein product: CASNHPTGFGETQCF.

The sample holds many counts of this clonotype. The chain uses TRBV11-1 and TRBJ2-7; 7 positions agree with TRBD2. After removal of 1 base from V and 0 bases from J, the junction contained 3 bases not matched to a gene. CDR1 is SGHAT and CDR2 is FQDESV in the germline V gene (reference sequence). The length of the CDR3 is 15 residues. CDR3 nucleotide sequence: TGTGCCAGCAGCTTAGGGGGCGGGAGCTCCTACGAGCAGTACTTC. This encodes CASSLGGGSSYEQYF.